Detailed here is one T cell receptor (beta chain). The data belong to a study of blood T cells in healthy people across ages. Germline CDR1 is MNHEY and CDR2 is SMNVEV (reference sequence). V was trimmed by 3 bases and J by 8 bases, leaving 13 bases between them. CDR3 length: 13 residues. Russia was home to the donors, healthy Caucasian individuals aged roughly 6 to 100. Isolation of PBMCs gave at least 7 million cells per sample. Extracted total RNA amounted to at least 6 micrograms for each sample. Together with a sample-barcoded 5' primer, a J-beta primer mix was included in a second PCR lasting about 7 to 11 cycles. Every cDNA molecule carried a tag from a template-switch adaptor bearing 12 random nucleotides. A single record per CDR3 protein comes from TCRdb applying MiXCR to the 5' RACE reads. The data hold around 580,000 distinct CDR3 sequences, with roughly 48% observed a single time.

Sequenced sample: blood. The receptor was isolated from a man older than 75 in good health. This chain joins TRBV27 and TRBJ1-2; D is unresolved. The CDR3 bases are TGTGCCAGCAGTTTCCTTTCATTCGAGGGCTACACCTTC. Protein product: CASSFLSFEGYTF.